This T cell receptor (beta chain) emerged from a study of shared clonotypes between healthy human individuals. On the study more broadly: A donor's plate count was three for CD4 naive and three for CD4 memory; CD8 naive had two and CD8 memory one. Points from the study as a whole: It was the few donors that limited the genetic and exposure-history diversity represented. Larger estimated richness was generally seen in naive subsets than in memory subsets. Generation of non-shared clonotypes was less probable than generation of clonotypes shared by all four donors.

Regarding this clone: Its antigen is not known.

Only CD45RO-negative cells positively selected for CCR7 counted as naive CD8 cells, so terminally differentiated effector memory CD45RA+ cells were excluded. Assay: immunoSEQ multiplex PCR; the TCRdb copy retains only in-frame clones and omits some. This sample has about 2,200,000 clones, with about 93% found just once. Germline V lookup: CDR1 MDHEN, CDR2 SYDVKM. V was trimmed by 10 bases and J by 0 bases, leaving 4 bases between them. The CDR3 is 11 amino acids. This sequence originates from a man aged 18-30 years in good health. Some clones in this sample may be carry-over from other donors' samples. The gene calls are TRBV28 and TRBJ1-3; D unresolved. Sequenced: naive CD8+ T cells from PBMCs. In DNA form, the CDR3 reads TGTGCCACCTTCTCTGGAAACACCATATATTTT. Its protein is CATFSGNTIYF.